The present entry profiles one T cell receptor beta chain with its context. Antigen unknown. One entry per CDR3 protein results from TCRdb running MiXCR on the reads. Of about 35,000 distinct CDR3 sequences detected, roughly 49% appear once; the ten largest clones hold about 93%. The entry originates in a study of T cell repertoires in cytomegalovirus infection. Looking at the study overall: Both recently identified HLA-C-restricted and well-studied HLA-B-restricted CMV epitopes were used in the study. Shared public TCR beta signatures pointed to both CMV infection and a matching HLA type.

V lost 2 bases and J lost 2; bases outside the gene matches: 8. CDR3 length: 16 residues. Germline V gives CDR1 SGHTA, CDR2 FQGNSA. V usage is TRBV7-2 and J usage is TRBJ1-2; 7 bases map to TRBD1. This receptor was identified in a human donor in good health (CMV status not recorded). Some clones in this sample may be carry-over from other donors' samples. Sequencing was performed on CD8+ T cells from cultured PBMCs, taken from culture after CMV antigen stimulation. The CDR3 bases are TGTGCCAGCAGCTTACCATCGACAGGGAAGAACTATGGCTACACCTTC. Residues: CASSLPSTGKNYGYTF.